The clone carrying this T cell receptor (beta chain) was detected a few times. No antigen is known for it. The data stem from a study of T-cell memory formation after mild COVID-19. The study, taken as a whole, reports: Detection of some responders pre-infection suggested pre-existing cross-reactive memory T cells participated.

TCRdb processed the 5' RACE reads anew with MiXCR; each CDR3 protein has one entry. The sample contains about 160,000 distinct CDR3 sequences, 31% of which appear only once. CDR1 and CDR2 from the germline V gene are SGHRS and YFSETQ. The CDR3 loop spans 14 amino acids. V was clipped by 3 bases and J by 4 bases; unmatched bases: 5. This sequence joins TRBV5-1 and TRBJ2-5; 8 bases agree with TRBD2. Sequenced material: PBMCs or a T cell subset sorted from them (not recorded which). The receptor was derived from an adult woman who had mild COVID-19 (a few samples of this study predate the infection). Cell type and time point are not known. CDR3 region: CASSSTSARETQYF. CDR3 bases: TGCGCCAGCAGCTCGACTAGCGCGAGAGAGACCCAGTACTTC.